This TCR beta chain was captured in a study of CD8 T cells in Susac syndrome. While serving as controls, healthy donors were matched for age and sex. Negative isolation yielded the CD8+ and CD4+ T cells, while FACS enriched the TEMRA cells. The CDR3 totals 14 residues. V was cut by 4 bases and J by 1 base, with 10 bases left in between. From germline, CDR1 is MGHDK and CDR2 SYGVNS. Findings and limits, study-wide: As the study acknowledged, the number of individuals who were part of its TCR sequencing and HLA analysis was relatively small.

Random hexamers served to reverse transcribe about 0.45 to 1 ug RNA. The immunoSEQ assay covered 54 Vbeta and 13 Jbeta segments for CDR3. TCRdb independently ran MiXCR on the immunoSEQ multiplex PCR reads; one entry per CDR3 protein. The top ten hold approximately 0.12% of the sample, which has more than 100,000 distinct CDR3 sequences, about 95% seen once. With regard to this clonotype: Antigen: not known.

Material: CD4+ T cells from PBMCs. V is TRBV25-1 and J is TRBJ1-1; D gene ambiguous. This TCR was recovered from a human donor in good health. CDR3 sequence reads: CASSARTGNTEAFF. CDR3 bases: TGTGCCAGCAGTGCGCGGACGGGGAACACTGAAGCTTTCTTT. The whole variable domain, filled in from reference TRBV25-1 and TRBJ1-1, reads EADIYQTPRYLVIGTGKKITLECSQTMGHDKMYWYQQDPGMELHLIHYSYGVNSTEKGDLSSESTVSRIRTEHFPLTLESARPSHTSQYLCASSARTGNTEAFFGQGTRLTVV.